Listed below are T cell receptor beta chains from one sample, sequenced in a study of OX40 agonist ivuxolimab in advanced cancers. Data came from immunoSEQ multiplex PCR; TCRdb stores just in-frame clones and leaves some out. The table includes over 60,000 clones, approximately 90% detected once. The sample was CD4+ or CD8+ T cells sorted from blood, taken in a trial of the OX40 agonist ivuxolimab. These receptors were collected from an adult with an advanced solid tumor such as melanoma, head and neck, liver or kidney cancer. Each CDR3 is given with its conserved first and last residue. A D gene is named only where the DNA matches it firmly. A clone size is listed for some rows: how often the clone was seen (once, few, many), or a class if it is expanded.

CAISGQGVYEQYF,TGTGCCATCAGTGGACAGGGTGTCTACGAGCAGTACTTC,13,TRBJ2-7,-,TRBV10-3,TRBD1
CASSEVRYEQYF,TGTGCCAGCAGTGAAGTCCGCTACGAGCAGTACTTC,12,TRBJ2-7,-,TRBV6-1,-
CASSWGESSYNSPLHF,TGTGCCAGCAGTTGGGGTGAGAGCTCCTATAATTCACCCCTCCACTTT,16,TRBJ1-6,-,TRBV6-6,-
CATSRDKAFYEQYF,TGTGCCACCAGCCGAGACAAGGCCTTCTACGAGCAGTACTTC,14,TRBJ2-7,-,TRBV15,-
CASSEMGGQPQHF,TGCGCCAGCAGTGAGATGGGGGGGCAGCCCCAGCATTTT,13,TRBJ1-5,-,TRBV10-1,-
CAWSVLRTEAFF,TGTGCCTGGAGTGTACTCAGGACTGAAGCTTTCTTT,12,TRBJ1-1,-,TRBV30,-
CASRRPFRDRVSGELFF,TGTGCCAGCAGACGACCTTTCCGGGACAGGGTTTCCGGGGAGCTGTTTTTT,17,TRBJ2-2,once,TRBV11-2,TRBD1
CASSPRWEGQETQYF,TGTGCTAGCAGCCCGAGGTGGGAGGGCCAGGAGACCCAGTACTTC,15,TRBJ2-5,-,TRBV7-7,TRBD2
CASSDARGGGLSF,TGTGCCAGCAGCGACGCAAGGGGTGGCGGGTTATCTTTT,13,TRBJ1-4,-,TRBV5-6,-
CASSQDGRSGTDTQYF,TGCGCCAGCAGCCAAGACGGCAGAAGTGGCACAGATACGCAGTATTTT,16,TRBJ2-3,-,TRBV4-1,-
CASRLGNTDTQYF,TGTGCCAGCAGGCTTGGGAACACAGATACGCAGTATTTT,13,TRBJ2-3,-,TRBV6-1,-